This T cell receptor (beta chain) came from a study of blood T cells in healthy people across ages (dated by TCRdb to about 2015). Broadly, across the study: In model experiments, roughly one uniquely barcoded TCR beta cDNA molecule per two T cells was captured by template switching. Two additional independent replicas of 1 million unique cDNA reads from the same blood draw were analyzed for two donors (one aged 18 to 30 and one aged 80 or older). To track age-related changes in TCR beta repertoire diversity, the study relied on deep sequencing normalized with unique cDNA molecular identifiers. The donors were divided into four age groups: young (average 16 years), middle-aged (roughly 42), aged (about 56) and long-lived (nearly 85).

For this chain, trimming is 8 bases at the V end and 4 bases at the J end, and the number of junction bases without a gene match is 11. The germline V gene (reference sequence) provides CDR1 SEHNR and CDR2 FQNEAQ. The CDR3 measures 14 amino acids from cysteine to phenylalanine. The DNA shown is the 42-base CDR3, in frame from base 1. Libraries were prepared through 5' RACE. Sequenced using an Illumina HiSeq 2500. A second PCR of roughly 7 to 11 cycles was run with a J-beta primer mix and a sample-barcoded 5' primer. A unique molecular identifier was introduced onto each TCR beta cDNA molecule by a template-switch 5' adaptor carrying 12 random nucleotides. Each sample yielded at least 2.5 million CDR3-containing paired-end reads. All of the RNA was converted into first-strand cDNA using the Mint cDNA synthesis kit, with a TRBC-specific oligonucleotide serving as the primer. Following uracil-DNA glycosylase treatment, all cDNA underwent a first 18-cycle PCR with the universal primers M1SS and BC2_uni_R. The paper's processing steps were these. Each sample was normalized by randomly selecting 1 million high-quality reads, each carrying a distinct molecular identifier. Instead of being binned into consensus sequences, reads that shared molecular identifiers were thrown out. MiTCR, set to a Q25 quality threshold and the strictest error-elimination algorithm, was used for CDR3 identification, clonotype clustering and error correction. A nonparametric unseen species model using Euler transformation provided a lower-bound estimate of total TCR beta diversity. TCRdb ran its own pipeline on the public reads, namely fastp trimming at Q25 and MiXCR clone calling, and kept in-frame beta chains. Every distinct CDR3 protein forms one entry, paired with its most common genes and DNA. TCRdb's processing, not the authors' own work, is the source of the V and J calls. For this sample there are roughly 1,100,000 distinct CDR3 sequences; under 30% appear just once. Together, the top ten hold around 0.7% of the sample.

Note on this clonotype: Its antigen has not been determined. No base qualities exist here, and no much larger clone lies one base off it.

The roughly 42 donors, aged 6 to 90 years, were systemically healthy Caucasian individuals from Russia. Around 9.9 milliliters of peripheral blood were collected from each donor into EDTA-treated Vacutainer tubes. Ficoll-Paque density-gradient centrifugation was used to isolate PBMCs, with at least 7 million per sample. Trizol reagent was used to extract total RNA from PBMCs, with at least 5.5 micrograms per sample. The percentages of naive CD45RAhigh/CD27high T cells were determined by flow cytometry on a PBMC aliquot from every donor. The full study reports these points: Conclusive comparison of naive and antigen-experienced compartments was prevented by the profiling of bulk unsorted PBMCs. Donor CMV infection status was unknown, potentially confounding age-related changes in expanded clonotypes. The long-lived group showed more naive CD4+ T cells, fewer expanded clones and increased TCR diversity than the aged group, suggesting age selection. Total diversity estimates from one million sequenced T cells were considered lower bounds and underestimates. Observed TCR beta diversity per million T cells fell roughly linearly with age, and a significant reduction was already apparent by age around 40. The percentage of naive T cells measured by flow cytometry correlated strongly with observed TCR beta diversity.

This sample was shared with a second study, whose subject was T cells of mothers and their children. As the second publication notes: Nine systemically healthy Caucasian individuals, comprising three mothers and their six children, were included as donors. cDNA synthesis consumed the entire amount of extracted RNA, loaded at approximately 1.6 ug RNA in each 15 ul reaction. Sample barcodes and 2-4 random nucleotides were added via the M1S primer in the second PCR. Over 10 million TCR beta CDR3 reads came from each mother, compared with approximately 3 million reads from each child. TCR recombination output is similarly shaped by thymic selection in related and unrelated pairs, with a minor effect exerted by inherited differences. Normalized repertoire overlap was always found to be slightly, but never significantly, higher in related mother-child pairs than in unrelated mother-child pairs. No persistent microchimeric T cell clones were detected, at a sensitivity of 90 to 100 clones per million clonotypes. To look for features that set related mother-child pairs apart from unrelated individuals, the researchers ran deep NGS to compare the TCR beta repertoires of mothers and children. On average, the children were about 10 +/- 4 years old, while the mothers were roughly 36 +/- 4 years old. After adapters were ligated using NEBNext reagents, the libraries underwent 100+100 nt paired-end sequencing on an Illumina HiSeq 2000. Mother and child libraries were prepared a month apart and sequenced in separate runs to prevent cross-contamination. Between 500,000 and 2,000,000 distinct TCR beta clonotypes were identified per donor. Naive TCR beta clonotypes were estimated from low-frequency clonotypes matched to each donor's FACS-determined naive share, without sorting.

Material for sequencing was blood. The chain is made from TRBV7-9 and TRBJ2-7, with 7 middle bases fitting TRBD1. This clonotype was sampled from a girl under 10 years old in good health. For the CDR3, the sequence is CASSSGQSFYEQYF. The nucleotide sequence reads TGTGCCAGCTCCTCGGGACAGTCATTTTACGAGCAGTACTTC.